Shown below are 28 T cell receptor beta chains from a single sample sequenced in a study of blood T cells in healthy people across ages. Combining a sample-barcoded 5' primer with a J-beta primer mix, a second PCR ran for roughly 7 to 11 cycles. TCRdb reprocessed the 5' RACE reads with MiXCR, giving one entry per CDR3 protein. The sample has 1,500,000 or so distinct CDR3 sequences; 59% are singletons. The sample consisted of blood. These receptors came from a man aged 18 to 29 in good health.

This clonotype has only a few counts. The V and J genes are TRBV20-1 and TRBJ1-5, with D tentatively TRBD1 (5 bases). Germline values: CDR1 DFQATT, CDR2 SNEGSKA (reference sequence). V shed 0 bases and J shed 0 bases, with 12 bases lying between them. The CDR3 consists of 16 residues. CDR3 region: CSARDLLGTSNQPQHF. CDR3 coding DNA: TGCAGTGCTAGAGATCTACTTGGGACTAGCAATCAGCCCCAGCATTTT.

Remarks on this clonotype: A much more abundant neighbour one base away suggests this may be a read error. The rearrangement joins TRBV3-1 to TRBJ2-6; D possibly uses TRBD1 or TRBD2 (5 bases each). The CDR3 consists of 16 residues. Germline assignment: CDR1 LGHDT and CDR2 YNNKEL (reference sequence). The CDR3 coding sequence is TGTACCAGCAGCCAAGGGGCGGGCTCTGGGGCCAACGTCCTGACTTTC. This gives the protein CTSSQGAGSGANVLTF.

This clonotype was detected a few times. CDR3 nucleotides: TGTGCCATCAGTATGGGTCGGCTGGGCTACAATGAGCAGTTCTTC. This codes for CAISMGRLGYNEQFF. This sequence joins TRBV10-3 and TRBJ2-1; no clear D gene. The germline gives CDR1 ENHRY, CDR2 SYGVKD. V was shortened by 5 bases and J by 3 bases, with 14 bases between the two germline ends. The CDR3 has 15 residues.

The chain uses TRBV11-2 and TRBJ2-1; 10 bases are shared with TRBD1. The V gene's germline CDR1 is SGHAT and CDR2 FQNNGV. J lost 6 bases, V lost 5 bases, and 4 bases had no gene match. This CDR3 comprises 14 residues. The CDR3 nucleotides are TGTGCCAGCAGCGCAAGGACAGGGGGCAATGAGCAGTTCTTC. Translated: CASSARTGGNEQFF. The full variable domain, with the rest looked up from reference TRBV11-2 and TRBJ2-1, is EAGVAQSPRYKIIEKRQSVAFWCNPISGHATLYWYQQILGQGPKLLIQFQNNGVVDDSQLPKDRFSAERLKGVDSTLKIQPAKLEDSAVYLCASSARTGGNEQFFGPGTRLTVL.

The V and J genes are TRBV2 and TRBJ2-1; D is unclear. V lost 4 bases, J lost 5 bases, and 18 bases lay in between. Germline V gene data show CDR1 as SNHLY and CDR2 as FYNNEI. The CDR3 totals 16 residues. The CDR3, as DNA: TGTGCCAGCAGTGGCCGGACCGACACCGCCAACAATGAGCAGTTCTTC. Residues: CASSGRTDTANNEQFF.

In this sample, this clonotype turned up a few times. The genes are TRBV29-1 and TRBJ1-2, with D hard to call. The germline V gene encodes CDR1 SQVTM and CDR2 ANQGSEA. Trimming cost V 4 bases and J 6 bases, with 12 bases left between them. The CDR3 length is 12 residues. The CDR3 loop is CSVVDREDGYTF. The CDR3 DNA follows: TGCAGCGTTGTTGACCGGGAAGATGGCTACACCTTC.

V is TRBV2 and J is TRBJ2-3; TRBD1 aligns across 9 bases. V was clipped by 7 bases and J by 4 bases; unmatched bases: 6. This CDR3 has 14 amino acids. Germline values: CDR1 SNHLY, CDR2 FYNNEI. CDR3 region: CASNRQGVSDTQYF. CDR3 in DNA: TGTGCCAGCAATCGACAGGGGGTCTCAGATACGCAGTATTTT.

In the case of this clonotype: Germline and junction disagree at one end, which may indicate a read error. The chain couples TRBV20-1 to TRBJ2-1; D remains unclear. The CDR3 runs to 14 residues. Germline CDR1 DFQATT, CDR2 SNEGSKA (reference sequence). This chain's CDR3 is CSARGPHLVNGQFF. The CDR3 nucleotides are TGCAGTGCTAGAGGTCCACACTTGGTAAATGGGCAGTTCTTC.

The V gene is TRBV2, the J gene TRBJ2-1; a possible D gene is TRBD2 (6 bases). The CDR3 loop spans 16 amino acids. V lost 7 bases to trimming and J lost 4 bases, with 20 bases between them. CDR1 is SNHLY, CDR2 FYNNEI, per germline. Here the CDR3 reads CASNSLGGGGYNEQFF. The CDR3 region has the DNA TGTGCCAGCAACTCTTTAGGTGGGGGAGGATACAATGAGCAGTTCTTC.

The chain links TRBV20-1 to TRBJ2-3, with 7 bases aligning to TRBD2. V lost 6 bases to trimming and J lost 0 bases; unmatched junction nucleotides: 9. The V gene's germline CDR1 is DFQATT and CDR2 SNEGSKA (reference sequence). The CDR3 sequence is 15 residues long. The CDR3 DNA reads TGCAGTGCCCCTGGAGGGGAGGGTAGCACAGATACGCAGTATTTT. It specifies CSAPGGEGSTDTQYF.

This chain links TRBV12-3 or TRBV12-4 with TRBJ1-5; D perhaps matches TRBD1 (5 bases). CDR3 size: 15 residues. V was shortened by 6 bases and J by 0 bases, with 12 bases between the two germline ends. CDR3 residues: CASSTQEYSNQPQHF. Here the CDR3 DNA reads TGTGCCAGCAGCACACAGGAATATAGCAATCAGCCCCAGCATTTT.

In nucleotides, the CDR3 is TGTGCCAGCAGCCAAGTCGAGGGCGAGCAGTACTTC. It specifies CASSQVEGEQYF. This chain links TRBV4-2 with TRBJ2-7; weak D call: TRBD2 (5 bases). In germline, CDR1 is LGHNA, CDR2 YNFKEQ. CDR3 length equals 12 residues. The V gene lost 1 base and the J gene lost 6 bases, with 7 bases spanning the gap.

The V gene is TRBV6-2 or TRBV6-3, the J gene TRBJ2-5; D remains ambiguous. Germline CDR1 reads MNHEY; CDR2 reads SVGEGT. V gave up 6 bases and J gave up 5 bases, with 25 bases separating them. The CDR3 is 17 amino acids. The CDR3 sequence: CASSSMEGSDHWETQYF. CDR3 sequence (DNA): TGTGCCAGCAGCTCCATGGAAGGCAGCGATCATTGGGAGACCCAGTACTTC.

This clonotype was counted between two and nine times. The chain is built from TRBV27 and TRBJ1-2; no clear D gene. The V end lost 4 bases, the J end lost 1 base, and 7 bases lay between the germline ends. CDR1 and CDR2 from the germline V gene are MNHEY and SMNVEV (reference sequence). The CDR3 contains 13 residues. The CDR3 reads CASSYYSNYGYTF. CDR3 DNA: TGTGCCAGCAGTTACTACAGTAACTATGGCTACACCTTC.

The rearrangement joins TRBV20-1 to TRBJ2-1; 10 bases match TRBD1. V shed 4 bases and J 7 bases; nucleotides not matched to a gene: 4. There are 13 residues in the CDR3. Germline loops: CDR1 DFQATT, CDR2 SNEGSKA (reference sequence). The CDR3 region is CSAIRDRGNEQFF. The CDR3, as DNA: TGCAGTGCTATCCGGGACAGGGGTAATGAGCAGTTCTTC.

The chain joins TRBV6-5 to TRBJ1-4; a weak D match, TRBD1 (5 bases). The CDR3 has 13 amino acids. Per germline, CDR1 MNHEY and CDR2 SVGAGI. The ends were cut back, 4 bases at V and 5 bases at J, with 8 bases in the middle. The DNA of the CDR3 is TGTGCCAGCAGTTCAGGGTACAATGAAAAACTGTTTTTT. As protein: CASSSGYNEKLFF.

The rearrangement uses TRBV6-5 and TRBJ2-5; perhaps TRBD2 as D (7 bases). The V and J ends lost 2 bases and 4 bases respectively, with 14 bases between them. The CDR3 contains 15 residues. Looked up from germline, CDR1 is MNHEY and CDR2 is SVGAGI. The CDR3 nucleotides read TGTGCCAGCAGTTACCCCGGGGAGGGGGGAGAGACCCAGTACTTC. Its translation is CASSYPGEGGETQYF.

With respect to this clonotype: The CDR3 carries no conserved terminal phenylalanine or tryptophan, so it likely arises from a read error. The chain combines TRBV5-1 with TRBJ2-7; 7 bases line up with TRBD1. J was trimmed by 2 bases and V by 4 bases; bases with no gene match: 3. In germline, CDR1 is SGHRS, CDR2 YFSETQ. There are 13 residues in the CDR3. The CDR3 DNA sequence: TGCGCCAGCAGCCGGGACAGAACCTACGAGCAGTACTTA. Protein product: CASSRDRTYEQYL.

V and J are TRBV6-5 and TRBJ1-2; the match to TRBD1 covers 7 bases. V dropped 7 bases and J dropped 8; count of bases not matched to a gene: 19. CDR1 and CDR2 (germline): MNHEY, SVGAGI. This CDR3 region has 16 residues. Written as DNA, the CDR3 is TGTGCCAGCAAGGGGGGAACAGGGGCAAATGTGGGCGGCTACACCTTC. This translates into CASKGGTGANVGGYTF.

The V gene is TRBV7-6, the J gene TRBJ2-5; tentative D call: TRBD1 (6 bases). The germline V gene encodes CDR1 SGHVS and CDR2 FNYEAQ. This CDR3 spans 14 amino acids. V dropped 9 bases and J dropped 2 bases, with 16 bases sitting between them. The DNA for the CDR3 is TGTGCCAGTAGCCCGGACAGCGAACAAGAGACCCAGTACTTC. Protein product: CASSPDSEQETQYF.

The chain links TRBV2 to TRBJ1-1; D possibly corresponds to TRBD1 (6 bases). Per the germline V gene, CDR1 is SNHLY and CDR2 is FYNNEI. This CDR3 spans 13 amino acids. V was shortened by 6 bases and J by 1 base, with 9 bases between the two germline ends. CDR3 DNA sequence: TGTGCCAGCAGAAGGGGGGCGAACACTGAAGCTTTCTTT. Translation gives CASRRGANTEAFF.

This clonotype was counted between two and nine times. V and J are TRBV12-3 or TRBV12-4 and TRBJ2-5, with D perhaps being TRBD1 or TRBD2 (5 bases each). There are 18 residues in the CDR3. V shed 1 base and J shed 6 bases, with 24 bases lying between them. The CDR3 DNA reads TGTGCCAGCAGTTTAGATCAGGAGGCTAGCCCAGGGCGGAAGACCCAGTACTTC. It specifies CASSLDQEASPGRKTQYF.

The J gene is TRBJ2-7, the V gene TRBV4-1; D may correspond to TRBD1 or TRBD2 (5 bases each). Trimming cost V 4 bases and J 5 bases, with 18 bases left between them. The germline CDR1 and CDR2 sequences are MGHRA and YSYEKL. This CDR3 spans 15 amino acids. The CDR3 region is CASSPGRLGGNEQYF. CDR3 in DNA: TGCGCCAGCAGCCCGGGGCGCCTAGGTGGAAACGAGCAGTACTTC.

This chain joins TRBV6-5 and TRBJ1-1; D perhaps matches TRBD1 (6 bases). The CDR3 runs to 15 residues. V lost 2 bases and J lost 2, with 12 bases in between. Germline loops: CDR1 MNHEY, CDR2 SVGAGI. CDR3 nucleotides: TGTGCCAGCAGTTACCAGCAGGGGCTAAACACTGAAGCTTTCTTT. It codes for CASSYQQGLNTEAFF.

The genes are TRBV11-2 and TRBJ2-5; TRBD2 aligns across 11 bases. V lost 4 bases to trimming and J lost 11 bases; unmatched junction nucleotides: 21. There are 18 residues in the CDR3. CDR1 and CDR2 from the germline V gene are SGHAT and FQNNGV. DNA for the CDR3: TGTGCCAGCAGCTCCGAGCCCACTAGCGGGAGATTTCCGGTAGGGCAGTACTTC. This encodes CASSSEPTSGRFPVGQYF.

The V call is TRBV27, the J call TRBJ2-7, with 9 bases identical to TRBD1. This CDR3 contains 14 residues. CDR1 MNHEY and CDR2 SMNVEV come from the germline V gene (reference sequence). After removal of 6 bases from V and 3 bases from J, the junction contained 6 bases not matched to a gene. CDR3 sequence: CASRGQGPGYEQYF. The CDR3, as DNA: TGTGCCAGCAGGGGACAGGGTCCGGGCTACGAGCAGTACTTC.

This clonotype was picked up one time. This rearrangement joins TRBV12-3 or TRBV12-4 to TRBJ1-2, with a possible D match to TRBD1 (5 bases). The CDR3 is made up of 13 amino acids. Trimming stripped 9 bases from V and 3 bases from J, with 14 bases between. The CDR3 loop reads CARSPGSHYGYTF. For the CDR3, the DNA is TGTGCCAGAAGTCCAGGGTCTCACTATGGCTACACCTTC.

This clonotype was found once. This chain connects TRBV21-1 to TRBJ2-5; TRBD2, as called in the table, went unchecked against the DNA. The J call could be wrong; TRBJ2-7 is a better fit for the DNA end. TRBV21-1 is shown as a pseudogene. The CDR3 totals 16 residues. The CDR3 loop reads CASSKDPTGRRHEQYF. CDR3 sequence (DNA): TGTGCCAGCAGCAAAGACCCTACCGGCAGGCGGCACGAGCAGTACTTC.